These T cell receptor beta chains were read from a single sample in a study of CD8+ T cells in alopecia areata. Assay: immunoSEQ multiplex PCR; the TCRdb copy retains only in-frame clones and omits some. Altogether 110,000 to 150,000 clones are present, approximately 65% being singletons, with the ten largest covering roughly a third. The sample taken for sequencing was CD8+ T cells sorted from blood. Receptor source: a human donor in good health. Each CDR3 is given with its conserved first and last residue. D genes are given only for firm matches. The size field is filled for only some rows; it gives once, few, many or a size class.

>NA|TRBJ2-7|NA|TRBV27
CASSPELARGREEQYF
TGTGCCAGCAGTCCCGAATTGGCCCGGGGCAGGGAGGAGCAGTACTTC
>NA|TRBJ2-6|NA|TRBV9
CASSATGSGANVLTF
TGTGCCAGCAGCGCAACAGGTTCTGGGGCCAACGTCCTGACTTTC
>NA|TRBJ2-7|few|TRBV11-2
CASSLGLTYEQYF
TGTGCCAGCAGCTTAGGCCTTACCTACGAGCAGTACTTC
>NA|TRBJ1-1|NA|TRBV14
CASSQGGLATEAFF
TGTGCCAGCAGCCAAGGGGGACTTGCCACTGAAGCTTTCTTT
>NA|TRBJ2-1|few|TRBV29-1
CSARSDNEQFF
TGCAGCGCTAGGAGCGACAATGAGCAGTTCTTC
>NA|TRBJ1-1|NA|TRBV7-9
CASSAGNTEAFF
TGTGCCAGCAGCGCCGGGAACACTGAAGCTTTCTTT
>NA|TRBJ2-7|NA|TRBV9
CASSAGYEQYF
TGTGCCAGCAGCGCGGGTTACGAGCAGTACTTC
>NA|TRBJ1-4|NA|TRBV29-1
CSVEDRAGLFF
TGCAGCGTTGAAGATCGTGCCGGACTGTTTTTT
>NA|TRBJ2-7|NA|TRBV7-2
CASSFPTSEQYF
TGTGCCAGCAGCTTCCCCACCAGCGAGCAGTACTTC
>NA|TRBJ1-2|NA|TRBV28
CASSLSIQPNYGYTF
TGTGCCAGCAGTTTATCGATACAGCCTAACTATGGCTACACCTTC
>NA|TRBJ1-2|NA|TRBV7-8
CASSLLGPGDGYTF
TGTGCCAGCAGCTTACTAGGCCCAGGGGATGGCTACACCTTC
>NA|TRBJ1-2|NA|TRBV15
CATPQGRGSRGYTF
TGTGCCACCCCTCAAGGTCGGGGAAGCCGGGGCTACACCTTC
>TRBD2|TRBJ2-1|NA|TRBV28
CANLERETPYNEQFF
TGTGCCAATTTAGAGCGGGAGACCCCCTACAATGAGCAGTTCTTC
>NA|TRBJ2-5|NA|TRBV12-5
CASGLLPDGQETQYF
TGTGCTAGTGGTTTGCTCCCGGACGGACAAGAGACCCAGTACTTC
>NA|TRBJ2-2|few|TRBV19
CATLDGTGELFF
TGTGCCACCTTGGACGGCACCGGGGAGCTGTTTTTT
>NA|TRBJ1-2|NA|TRBV7-9
CASNTDSINYGYTF
TGTGCCAGCAACACGGACAGCATTAACTATGGCTACACCTTC
>TRBD1|TRBJ2-2|many|TRBV6-1
CASRDRVSNTGELFF
TGTGCCAGCAGGGACAGGGTGTCCAACACCGGGGAGCTGTTTTTT
>NA|TRBJ1-3|few|TRBV28
CATGGGGNTIYF
TGTGCCACAGGCGGCGGTGGAAACACCATATATTTT
>NA|TRBJ2-5|NA|TRBV7-9
CAGGSGEGRETQYF
TGTGCCGGAGGTAGCGGAGAAGGTCGAGAGACCCAGTACTTC
>TRBD2|TRBJ2-1|once|TRBV27
CASSGLAGGFEQFF
TGTGCCAGCAGTGGACTAGCGGGAGGGTTTGAGCAGTTCTTC
>TRBD1|TRBJ2-7|few|TRBV6-5
CASKGDSTYEQYF
TGTGCCAGCAAGGGGGACAGCACCTACGAGCAGTACTTC
>TRBD1|TRBJ2-7|NA|TRBV27
CASRTGQGNEQYF
TGTGCCAGCAGGACGGGACAGGGGAACGAGCAGTACTTC
>NA|TRBJ1-4|NA|TRBV11-2
CASSWTDPTQLFF
TGTGCCAGCAGCTGGACGGACCCGACGCAACTGTTTTTT
>NA|TRBJ2-7|NA|TRBV25-1
CASSILGWEQYF
NA
>NA|TRBJ1-1|few|TRBV19
CASTGRSNTEAFF
TGTGCCAGTACCGGACGGTCCAACACTGAAGCTTTCTTT
>NA|TRBJ2-3|NA|TRBV15
CATSSRRSDTQYF
TGTGCCACCAGCAGTAGGAGATCGGATACGCAGTATTTT
>NA|TRBJ1-5|NA|TRBV27
CASRWASNQPQHF
TGTGCCAGCAGATGGGCCAGCAATCAGCCCCAGCATTTT
>NA|TRBJ2-3|NA|TRBV5-6
CASRGTDTQYF
TGTGCCAGCAGGGGCACAGATACGCAGTATTTT
>TRBD1|TRBJ1-2|once|TRBV29-1
CSVEGVWDRDTNYGYTF
TGCAGCGTTGAAGGAGTGTGGGACAGGGATACTAACTATGGCTACACCTTC
>NA|TRBJ1-1|NA|TRBV30
CAWSLYTGTEAFF
TGTGCCTGGAGTCTCTATACCGGCACTGAAGCTTTCTTT
>NA|TRBJ1-3|NA|TRBV7-3
CASSLVPGVTGNTIYF
TGTGCCAGCAGCTTAGTTCCAGGGGTTACTGGAAACACCATATATTTT
>NA|TRBJ2-7|NA|TRBV7-9
CASSHDNYEQYF
TGTGCCAGCAGCCACGACAACTACGAGCAGTACTTC
>NA|TRBJ2-5|NA|TRBV5-1
CASSLRPQKRQETQYF
TGCGCCAGCAGCCTCCGGCCGCAGAAGCGTCAAGAGACCCAGTACTTC
>NA|TRBJ2-3|NA|TRBV11-2
CASHPAPGSNPSDTDTQYF
TGTGCCAGCCATCCCGCCCCGGGGTCCAATCCCTCCGACACAGATACGCAGTATTTT
>TRBD2|TRBJ2-3|NA|TRBV7-8
CASRLLAGGGDTQYF
TGTGCCAGCAGGCTCTTAGCGGGAGGTGGAGATACGCAGTATTTT
>NA|TRBJ1-1|NA|TRBV14
CASSRHTEAFF
TGTGCCAGCAGCCGCCACACTGAAGCTTTCTTT
>NA|TRBJ2-6|NA|TRBV29-1
CSVEVRDKGLSGANVLTF
TGCAGCGTTGAGGTTCGGGACAAGGGACTCTCTGGGGCCAACGTCCTGACTTTC
>TRBD1|TRBJ1-1|NA|TRBV25-1
CASRPQGALGTEAFF
TGTGCCAGCAGACCCCAGGGGGCATTGGGGACTGAAGCTTTCTTT
>TRBD1|TRBJ1-2|NA|TRBV6-6
CASSLTGKDGYTF
TGTGCCAGCAGTTTGACAGGGAAGGATGGCTACACCTTC
>NA|TRBJ2-7|NA|TRBV27
CASSDPGSYEQYF
TGTGCCAGCAGCGACCCAGGCTCCTACGAGCAGTACTTC
>TRBD2|TRBJ2-3|NA|TRBV29-1
CSVEDSGRWDHTQYF
TGCAGCGTTGAGGATAGCGGGAGATGGGATCATACGCAGTATTTT